The 25 T cell receptor beta chains in this list originate from one sample, sequenced in a study of cytotoxic CD8 clonotypes in ibrutinib-treated CLL. Sequencing was performed with immunoSEQ multiplex PCR; in TCRdb, only in-frame clones are kept and a portion is missing. The sample shows over 45,000 clones, 54% of them seen only once. The sequencing used PBMCs, collected at disease progression, from a patient treated with ibrutinib. The receptor set was obtained from a human donor with chronic lymphocytic leukemia.

The chain combines TRBV6-1 with TRBJ2-5; the D gene is possibly TRBD2 (5 bases). CDR1 and CDR2 from the germline V gene are MNHNS and SASEGT. Deletions cut 10 bases from V and 7 bases from J, with 16 bases between. The CDR3 runs to 12 residues. As DNA, the CDR3 is TGTGCCACCAACGGAGGCCCTGGGACCCAGTACTTC. Translation gives CATNGGPGTQYF.

The chain is built from TRBV6-5 and TRBJ1-1, with D possibly being TRBD1 (6 bases). The CDR3 loop spans 13 amino acids. Deletions cut 8 bases from V and 4 bases from J, with 14 bases between. Germline lookup yields CDR1 MNHEY and CDR2 SVGAGI. For the CDR3, the DNA is TGTGCCAGCGGCGGGGGGCGAGGCACTGAAGCTTTCTTT. Amino acid sequence: CASGGGRGTEAFF.

This sequence joins TRBV29-1 and TRBJ1-2, with a weak D call TRBD1 (6 bases). The CDR3 runs to 17 residues. V was shortened by 6 bases and J by 9 bases, with 32 bases between the two germline ends. Looked up from germline, CDR1 is SQVTM and CDR2 is ANQGSEA. In DNA, the CDR3 is TGCAGCGTCTCTTGCCACGGGCTGGGGGCTCCCGGTAATTGCTACACCTTC. The encoded protein is CSVSCHGLGAPGNCYTF. Full variable domain (remainder filled in from reference TRBV29-1 and TRBJ1-2): SAVISQKPSRDICQRGTSLTIQCQVDSQVTMMFWYRQQPGQSLTLIATANQGSEATYESGFVIDKFPISRPNLTFSTLTVSNMSPEDSSIYLCSVSCHGLGAPGNCYTFGSGTRLTVV.

This clone was recorded a few times. The rearrangement joins TRBV10-3 to TRBJ2-3; 7 bases are shared with TRBD2. CDR1 is ENHRY and CDR2 is SYGVKD in the germline V gene. Trimming took 8 bases from V and 1 from J; bases not matched to a gene: 6. The CDR3 is made up of 14 amino acids. The CDR3 is CAIDQRGRTDTQYF. The CDR3, as DNA: TGTGCCATCGACCAGCGGGGTCGCACAGATACGCAGTATTTT.

The chain is built from TRBV5-5 and TRBJ2-1, with D possibly being TRBD2 (6 bases). Germline V gene lookup returns CDR1 SGHKS and CDR2 YYEKEE (reference sequence). Trimming cost V 2 bases and J 7 bases, with 7 bases left between them. The CDR3 runs 12 residues. The DNA of the CDR3 is TGTGCCAGCAGCTTTGCGGGGAATGAGCAGTTCTTC. Amino acid sequence: CASSFAGNEQFF.

The J gene is TRBJ2-1, the V gene TRBV5-1; perhaps TRBD2 as D (7 bases). The V and J ends lost 6 bases and 7 bases respectively, with 20 bases between them. Per the germline V gene, CDR1 is SGHRS and CDR2 is YFSETQ. The CDR3 loop spans 15 amino acids. The CDR3 here is CASNTGTTHTNEQFF. The CDR3 DNA follows: TGCGCCAGCAACACAGGGACTACACATACTAATGAGCAGTTCTTC. Filled out from reference TRBV5-1 and TRBJ2-1, the complete variable domain reads KAGVTQTPRYLIKTRGQQVTLSCSPISGHRSVSWYQQTPGQGLQFLFEYFSETQRNKGNFPGRFSGRQFSNSRSEMNVSTLELGDSALYLCASNTGTTHTNEQFFGPGTRLTVL.

This chain joins TRBV5-1 and TRBJ2-5; 7 nucleotides line up with TRBD2. Germline trimming cut 3 bases from V and 5 bases from J; bases unmatched to any gene: 10. Germline values: CDR1 SGHRS, CDR2 YFSETQ. The CDR3 covers 15 residues. The CDR3 sequence is CASSYSGKGGETQYF. The CDR3 DNA follows: TGCGCCAGCAGCTATTCAGGGAAGGGAGGGGAGACCCAGTACTTC.

This clone was counted only a few times. The chain couples TRBV30 to TRBJ1-1, with D perhaps TRBD1 (6 bases). The CDR3 contains 15 residues. Trimming took 2 bases from V and 4 from J, leaving 17 bases between them. The V gene's germline CDR1 is GTSNPN and CDR2 SVGIG (reference sequence). The CDR3 DNA sequence: TGTGCCTGGAGTAAGGGGATACAGGGATTCACTGAAGCTTTCTTT. Translated, it gives CAWSKGIQGFTEAFF.

This clone was recorded only once. The rearrangement links TRBV27 to TRBJ2-7; D is uncertain. V was shortened by 5 bases and J by 2 bases, with 13 bases between the two germline ends. The CDR3 totals 14 residues. The germline CDR1 and CDR2 sequences are MNHEY and SMNVEV (reference sequence). This CDR3 is CASSIMSPAYEQYF. The CDR3 DNA reads TGTGCCAGCAGTATCATGTCTCCCGCCTACGAGCAGTACTTC.

The chain is built from TRBV5-1 and TRBJ1-2, with D hard to call. The CDR3 has 15 amino acids. Trimming took off 0 bases at V and 0 bases at J, with 9 bases between the two ends. Germline V gives CDR1 SGHRS, CDR2 YFSETQ. Written as DNA, the CDR3 is TGCGCCAGCAGCTTGGAGGCGGCCCCTAACTATGGCTACACCTTC. Translating gives CASSLEAAPNYGYTF.

V usage is TRBV5-1 and J usage is TRBJ2-7; D is perhaps TRBD2 (5 bases). V lost 4 bases, J lost 1 base, and 9 bases lay in between. The CDR3 is 13 amino acids. Germline values: CDR1 SGHRS, CDR2 YFSETQ. CDR3 amino acids: CASSRGPSYEQYF. The CDR3 DNA sequence: TGCGCCAGCAGCCGGGGTCCATCCTACGAGCAGTACTTC.

The CDR3 loop reads CASSRSGVSYEQYF. The CDR3 nucleotides are TGCGCCAGCTCTCGATCGGGGGTCTCCTACGAGCAGTACTTC. The chain carries TRBV10-2 and TRBJ2-5; D is perhaps TRBD2 (6 bases). With the DNA end fitting TRBJ2-7 better, the J assignment may be wrong. The CDR3 consists of 14 residues. CDR1 is WSHSY, CDR2 SAAADI, per germline.

The chain is built from TRBV30 and TRBJ2-7; D might be TRBD2 (5 bases). The CDR3 extends over 13 amino acids. Germline V gene sequence: CDR1 GTSNPN, CDR2 SVGIG (reference sequence). The V end was cut by 0 bases, the J end by 3 bases, with 9 bases between. CDR3 amino acids: CAWSVYGGYEQYF. The CDR3, as DNA: TGTGCCTGGAGTGTATACGGAGGCTACGAGCAGTACTTC. The full variable domain, in which reference TRBV30 and TRBJ2-7 provide the parts outside the CDR3, is SQTIHQWPATLVQPVGSPLSLECTVEGTSNPNLYWYRQAAGRGLQLLFYSVGIGQISSEVPQNLSASRPQDRQFILSSKKLLLSDSGFYLCAWSVYGGYEQYFGPGTRLTVT.

This clone was detected only a few times. The V gene is TRBV25-1, the J gene TRBJ1-2; D unclear. The germline CDR1 and CDR2 sequences are MGHDK and SYGVNS. V lost 4 bases and J 4 bases, leaving 13 bases between the germline ends. CDR3 length: 14 amino acids. CDR3 sequence: CASSGHGVAYGYTF. The CDR3 DNA follows: TGTGCCAGCAGTGGACACGGGGTCGCCTATGGCTACACCTTC.

This chain joins TRBV19 and TRBJ2-2, with 7 bases identical to TRBD1. V lost 3 bases to trimming and J lost 5 bases; unmatched junction nucleotides: 15. Germline V gene data show CDR1 as LNHDA and CDR2 as SQIVND (reference sequence). This CDR3 region has 18 residues. The CDR3 sequence: CASSISGTDSWGTGELFF. CDR3 DNA sequence: TGTGCCAGTAGTATCTCCGGGACAGACTCATGGGGGACCGGGGAGCTGTTTTTT.

The chain carries TRBV18 and TRBJ1-2; 9 bases match TRBD1. The V gene's germline CDR1 is KGHSH and CDR2 LQKENI. CDR3 length: 14 amino acids. The V segment lost 2 bases and the J segment 4 bases; nucleotides outside the gene matches: 2. Here the CDR3 reads CASSPDRGAYGYTF. Here the CDR3 DNA reads TGTGCCAGCTCACCAGACAGGGGGGCCTATGGCTACACCTTC.

V usage is TRBV21-1 and J usage is TRBJ2-3. TRBV21-1 is a pseudogene. The CDR3 covers 13 residues. The DNA of the CDR3 is TGTGCCACCATTCGGGACAGCACAGATACGCAGTATTTT. It is translated as CATIRDSTDTQYF.

This clone came up a few times. A far bigger clonotype differs at one base, so this is likely a read error. The chain uses TRBV7-6 and TRBJ2-5, with D possibly matching TRBD2 (6 bases). Trimming removed 5 bases at V and 5 bases at J, with 21 bases between. The CDR3 has 16 residues. Per the germline V gene, CDR1 is SGHVS and CDR2 is FNYEAQ. CDR3 region: CASSLLGGEVGETQYF. In DNA, the CDR3 is TGTGCCAGCAGCCTATTAGGAGGGGAGGTGGGGGAGACCCAGTACTTC.

The chain employs TRBV6-4 and TRBJ2-2; 9 bases are a match to TRBD2. After removal of 4 bases from V and 3 bases from J, the junction contained 6 bases not matched to a gene. This CDR3 comprises 16 residues. Germline V gene data show CDR1 as MRHNA and CDR2 as SNTAGT. The CDR3 sequence is CASSAETSGHTGELFF. CDR3 DNA: TGTGCCAGCAGTGCCGAGACTAGCGGCCACACCGGGGAGCTGTTTTTT.

This clone has more than one count but fewer than ten. The J gene is TRBJ2-5, the V gene TRBV5-6; D gene uncertain. V was clipped by 0 bases and J by 4 bases, with 4 bases between them. Germline V gene data show CDR1 as SGHDT and CDR2 as YYEEEE. CDR3 length: 12 residues. In DNA form, the CDR3 reads TGTGCCAGCAGCTTGGGGGTAGAGACCCAGTACTTC. It specifies CASSLGVETQYF. Full variable domain (outside the CDR3, taken from reference TRBV5-6 and TRBJ2-5): DAGVTQSPTHLIKTRGQQVTLRCSPKSGHDTVSWYQQALGQGPQFIFQYYEEEERQRGNFPDRFSGHQFPNYSSELNVNALLLGDSALYLCASSLGVETQYFGPGTRLLVL.

The gene calls are TRBV9 and TRBJ1-2; D remains unclear. Germline V gene lookup returns CDR1 SGDLS and CDR2 YYNGEE. V lost 3 bases and J lost 11, with 8 bases in between. The CDR3 is 10 residues long. As DNA, the CDR3 is TGTGCCAGCAGCGGGAGTGGATACACCTTC. Protein product: CASSGSGYTF. Filled out from reference TRBV9 and TRBJ1-2, the complete variable domain reads DSGVTQTPKHLITATGQRVTLRCSPRSGDLSVYWYQQSLDQGLQFLIQYYNGEERAKGNILERFSAQQFPDLHSELNLSSLELGDSALYFCASSGSGYTFGSGTRLTVV.

This sequence joins TRBV5-1 and TRBJ1-2, with TRBD1 matching 7 bases. Germline lookup yields CDR1 SGHRS and CDR2 YFSETQ. The CDR3 totals 14 residues. J was trimmed by 3 bases and V by 4 bases; bases with no gene match: 6. The DNA for the CDR3 is TGCGCCAGCAGCCAAGGACAGGATCACTATGGCTACACCTTC. It codes for CASSQGQDHYGYTF.

The chain combines TRBV7-3 with TRBJ1-1; 7 nucleotides match TRBD1. This CDR3 region has 14 residues. V was clipped by 4 bases and J by 5 bases; unmatched bases: 7. Germline lookup yields CDR1 SGHTA and CDR2 FQGTGA. In nucleotides, the CDR3 is TGTGCCAGCAGCTCACAGGGGAGAGGGACTGAAGCTTTCTTT. Its translation is CASSSQGRGTEAFF. The whole variable domain, filled in from reference TRBV7-3 and TRBJ1-1, reads GAGVSQTPSNKVTEKGKYVELRCDPISGHTALYWYRQSLGQGPEFLIYFQGTGAADDSGLPNDRFFAVRPEGSVSTLKIQRTERGDSAVYLCASSSQGRGTEAFFGQGTRLTVV.

The chain joins TRBV6-5 to TRBJ2-5; 7 bases are shared with TRBD1. The V segment lost 6 bases and the J segment 5 bases; nucleotides outside the gene matches: 6. The CDR3 sequence is 13 residues long. Germline CDR1 is MNHEY and CDR2 is SVGAGI. Written as DNA, the CDR3 is TGTGCCAGCAGATCAACAGGGGCCGAGACCCAGTACTTC. Translating gives CASRSTGAETQYF.

The chain employs TRBV18 and TRBJ2-7; 7 positions match TRBD2. With 3 bases clipped from V and 0 bases from J, the junction kept 5 bases outside the gene matches. CDR3 length equals 15 residues. Germline loops: CDR1 KGHSH, CDR2 LQKENI. CDR3 in amino acids: CASSPGTTSSYEQYF. The CDR3 nucleotides are TGTGCCAGCTCACCGGGGACTACTAGCTCCTACGAGCAGTACTTC.